This T cell receptor (beta chain) appears in the sequencing data of a study of human T cells and chemical hapten exposure. Study at large: Mainly, slight library volume differences in the pool made TCR yields vary.

Time point of the sample: patch test 1, 2 weeks after DPC sensitization. The treatment denotes: therapeutic diphenylcyclopropenone sensitization with weekly scalp DPC. This clonotype was seen many times. The antigen is unknown. TCRdb reprocessed the RACE reads with MiXCR, giving one entry per CDR3 protein. This table holds about 380,000 distinct CDR3 sequences, more than 4.5% found once. Germline V gene lookup returns CDR1 SGHTA and CDR2 FQGNSA. The germline V and J ends were trimmed by 2 bases and 1 base, with 15 bases remaining between them. The CDR3 is made up of 17 amino acids. General study results and limits: Sensitizing with DPC caused no change in TCRs above 1 in 1000 frequency.

The chain has TRBV7-2 and TRBJ2-4; no definite D call. The sequence came from a woman between 50 and 59 years old with alopecia areata. Some clones in this sample may be carry-over from other donors' samples. Sequenced here: whole blood, sampled in connection with sensitization to the hapten diphenylcyclopropenone (DPC). For the CDR3, the DNA is TGTGCCAGCAGCTTATTTTCCGGGTTGGGTGCCAAAAACATTCAGTACTTC. It specifies CASSLFSGLGAKNIQYF.